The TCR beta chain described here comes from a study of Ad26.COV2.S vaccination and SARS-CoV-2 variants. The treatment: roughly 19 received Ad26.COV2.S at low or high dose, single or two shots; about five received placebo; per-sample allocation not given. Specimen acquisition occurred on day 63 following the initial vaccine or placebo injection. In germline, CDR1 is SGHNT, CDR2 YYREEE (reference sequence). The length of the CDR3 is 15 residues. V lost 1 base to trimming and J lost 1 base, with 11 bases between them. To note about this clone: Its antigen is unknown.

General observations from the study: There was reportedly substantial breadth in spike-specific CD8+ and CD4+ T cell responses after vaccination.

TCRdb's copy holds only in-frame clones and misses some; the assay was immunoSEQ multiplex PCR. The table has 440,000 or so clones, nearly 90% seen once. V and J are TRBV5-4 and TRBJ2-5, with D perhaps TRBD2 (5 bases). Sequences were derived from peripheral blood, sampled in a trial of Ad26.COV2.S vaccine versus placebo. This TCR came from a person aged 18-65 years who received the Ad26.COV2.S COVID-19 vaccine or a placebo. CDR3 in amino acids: CASSLRRRGQETQYF. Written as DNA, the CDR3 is TGTGCCAGCAGCTTGCGGAGACGGGGCCAAGAGACCCAGTACTTC.